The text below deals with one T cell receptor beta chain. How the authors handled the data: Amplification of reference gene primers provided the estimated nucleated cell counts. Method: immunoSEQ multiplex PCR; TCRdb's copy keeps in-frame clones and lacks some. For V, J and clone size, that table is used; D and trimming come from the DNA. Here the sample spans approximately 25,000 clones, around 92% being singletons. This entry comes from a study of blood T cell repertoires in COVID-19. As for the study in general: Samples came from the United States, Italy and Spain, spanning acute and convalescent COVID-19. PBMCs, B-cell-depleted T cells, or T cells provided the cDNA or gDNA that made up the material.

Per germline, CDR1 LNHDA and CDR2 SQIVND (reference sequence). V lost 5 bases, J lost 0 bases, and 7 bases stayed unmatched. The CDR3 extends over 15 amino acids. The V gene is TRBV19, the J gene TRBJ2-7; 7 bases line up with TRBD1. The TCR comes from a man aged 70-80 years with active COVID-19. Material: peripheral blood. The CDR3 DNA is TGTGCCAGTAGTCTACAGGGGCAGGGCTCCTACGAGCAGTACTTC. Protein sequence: CASSLQGQGSYEQYF.